This T cell receptor (beta chain) was found in a study of blood T cells in healthy people across ages. Whole-study findings and limits: The study could not conclusively compare naive and antigen-experienced cells, given its unsorted PBMCs. Changes seen in expanded clonotypes were possibly confounded by donor CMV status left unknown. It was held that the diversity estimates obtained from one million T cells were underestimates.

The authors ran a second PCR of about 6 to 11 cycles using a sample-barcoded 5' primer and a J-beta primer mix. Each CDR3 protein is one row after TCRdb ran MiXCR on the 5' RACE reads. The sample shows around 750,000 distinct CDR3 sequences, 53% of them seen only once. This clonotype has only one observation. Its antigen is currently unknown. A minimum of 6 micrograms of total RNA was extracted per sample. The germline gives CDR1 SGDLS, CDR2 YYNGEE. The V gene end was trimmed by 3 bases and the J gene end by 6 bases; junction bases not matched to a gene: 6. The CDR3 consists of 14 residues. This sequence joins TRBV9 and TRBJ1-1; 9 bases match TRBD1. The material sequenced was blood. The TCR originated in a man at least 80 years old in good health. CDR3 sequence: CASSARDRAAEAFF. The CDR3 DNA follows: TGTGCCAGCAGCGCGCGGGACAGGGCGGCTGAAGCTTTCTTT.